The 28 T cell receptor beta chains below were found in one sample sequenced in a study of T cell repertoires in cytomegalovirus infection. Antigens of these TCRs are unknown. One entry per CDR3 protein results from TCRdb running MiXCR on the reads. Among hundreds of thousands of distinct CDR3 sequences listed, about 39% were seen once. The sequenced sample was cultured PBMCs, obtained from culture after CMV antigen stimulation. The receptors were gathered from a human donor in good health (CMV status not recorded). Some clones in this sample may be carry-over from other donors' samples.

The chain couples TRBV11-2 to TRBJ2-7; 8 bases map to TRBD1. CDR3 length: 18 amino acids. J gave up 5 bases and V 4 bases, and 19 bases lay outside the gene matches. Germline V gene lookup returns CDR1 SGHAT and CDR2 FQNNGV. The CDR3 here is CASSSGRLNRQGYHEQYF. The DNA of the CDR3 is TGTGCCAGCAGCTCAGGACGATTGAACAGACAGGGGTACCACGAGCAGTACTTC.

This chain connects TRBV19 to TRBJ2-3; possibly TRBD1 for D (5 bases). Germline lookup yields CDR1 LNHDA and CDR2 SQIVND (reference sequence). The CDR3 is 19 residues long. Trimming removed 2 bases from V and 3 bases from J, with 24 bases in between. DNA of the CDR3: TGTGCCAGTAGTATACGCTATGGGCCTGGCAGGGAAAAGACAGATACGCAGTATTTT. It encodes CASSIRYGPGREKTDTQYF. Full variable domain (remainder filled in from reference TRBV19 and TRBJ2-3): DGGITQSPKYLFRKEGQNVTLSCEQNLNHDAMYWYRQDPGQGLRLIYYSQIVNDFQKGDIAEGYSVSREKKESFPLTVTSAQKNPTAFYLCASSIRYGPGREKTDTQYFGPGTRLTVL.

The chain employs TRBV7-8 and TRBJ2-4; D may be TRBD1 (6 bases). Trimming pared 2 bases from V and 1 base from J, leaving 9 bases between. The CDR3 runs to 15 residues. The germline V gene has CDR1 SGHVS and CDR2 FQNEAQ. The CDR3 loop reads CASSLSRGAKNIQYF. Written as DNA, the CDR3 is TGTGCCAGCAGCTTAAGTAGGGGGGCCAAAAACATTCAGTACTTC.

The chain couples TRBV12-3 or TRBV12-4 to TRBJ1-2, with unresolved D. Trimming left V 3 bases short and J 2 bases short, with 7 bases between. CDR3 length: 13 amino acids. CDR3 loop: CASSFRENYGYTF. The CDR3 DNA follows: TGTGCCAGCAGTTTCCGGGAGAACTATGGCTACACCTTC.

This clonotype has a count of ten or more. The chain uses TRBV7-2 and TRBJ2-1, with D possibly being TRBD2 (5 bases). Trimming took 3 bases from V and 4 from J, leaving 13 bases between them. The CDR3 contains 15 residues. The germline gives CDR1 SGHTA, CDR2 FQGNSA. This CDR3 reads CASSFGLSSYNEQFF. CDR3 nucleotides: TGTGCCAGCAGCTTCGGACTTTCTTCTTACAATGAGCAGTTCTTC. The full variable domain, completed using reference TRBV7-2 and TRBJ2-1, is GAGVSQSPSNKVTEKGKDVELRCDPISGHTALYWYRQSLGQGLEFLIYFQGNSAPDKSGLPSDRFSAERTGGSVSTLTIQRTQQEDSAVYLCASSFGLSSYNEQFFGPGTRLTVL.

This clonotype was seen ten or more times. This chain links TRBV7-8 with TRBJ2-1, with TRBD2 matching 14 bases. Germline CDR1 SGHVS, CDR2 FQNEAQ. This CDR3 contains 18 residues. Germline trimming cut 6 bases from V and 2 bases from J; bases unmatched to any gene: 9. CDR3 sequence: CASRPGLAGVSAYNEQFF. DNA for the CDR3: TGTGCCAGCAGGCCGGGACTAGCGGGAGTGAGCGCCTACAATGAGCAGTTCTTC.

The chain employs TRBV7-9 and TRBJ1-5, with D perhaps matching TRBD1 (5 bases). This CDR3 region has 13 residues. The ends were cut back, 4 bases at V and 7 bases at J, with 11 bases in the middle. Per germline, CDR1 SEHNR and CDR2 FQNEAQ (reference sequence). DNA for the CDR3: TGTGCCAGCAGCTCCGGGGACGGGCAGCCCCAGCATTTT. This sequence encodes CASSSGDGQPQHF. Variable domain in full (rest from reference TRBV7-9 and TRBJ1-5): DTGVSQNPRHKITKRGQNVTFRCDPISEHNRLYWYRQTLGQGPEFLTYFQNEAQLEKSRLLSDRFSAERPKGSFSTLEIQRTEQGDSAMYLCASSSGDGQPQHFGDGTRLSIL.

CDR3 coding DNA: TGTGCCAGTAGTACCCAGGGTAGCCGGTCCCAGCCCCAGCATTTT. As protein: CASSTQGSRSQPQHF. The V gene is TRBV19, the J gene TRBJ1-5; weak D call: TRBD1 (5 bases). Trimming cost V 4 bases and J 7 bases, with 17 bases left between them. The CDR3 totals 15 residues. Per germline, CDR1 LNHDA and CDR2 SQIVND (reference sequence).

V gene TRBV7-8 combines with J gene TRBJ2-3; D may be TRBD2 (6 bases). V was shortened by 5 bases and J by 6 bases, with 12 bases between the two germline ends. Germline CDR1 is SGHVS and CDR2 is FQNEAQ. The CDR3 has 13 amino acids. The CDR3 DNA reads TGTGCCAGCAGCCCGGGGACTTTGGATACGCAGTATTTT. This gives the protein CASSPGTLDTQYF.

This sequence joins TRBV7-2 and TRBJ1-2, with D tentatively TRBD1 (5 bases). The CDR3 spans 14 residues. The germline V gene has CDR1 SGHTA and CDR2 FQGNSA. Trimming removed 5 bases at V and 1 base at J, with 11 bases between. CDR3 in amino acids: CASSTGTDNYGYTF. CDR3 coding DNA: TGTGCCAGCAGCACTGGGACCGATAACTATGGCTACACCTTC.

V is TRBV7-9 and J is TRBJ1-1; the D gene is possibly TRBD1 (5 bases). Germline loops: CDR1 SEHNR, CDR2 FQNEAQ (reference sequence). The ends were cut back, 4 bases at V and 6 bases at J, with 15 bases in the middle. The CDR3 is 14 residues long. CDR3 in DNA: TGTGCCAGCAGCTCTAAGACGGGACTTTCTGAAGCTTTCTTT. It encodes CASSSKTGLSEAFF.

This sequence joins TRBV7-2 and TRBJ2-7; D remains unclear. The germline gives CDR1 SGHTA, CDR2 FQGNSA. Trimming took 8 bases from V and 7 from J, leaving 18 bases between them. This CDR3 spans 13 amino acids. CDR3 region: CASSPVPALEQYF. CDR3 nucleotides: TGTGCCAGCTCCCCTGTCCCGGCGTTGGAGCAGTACTTC.

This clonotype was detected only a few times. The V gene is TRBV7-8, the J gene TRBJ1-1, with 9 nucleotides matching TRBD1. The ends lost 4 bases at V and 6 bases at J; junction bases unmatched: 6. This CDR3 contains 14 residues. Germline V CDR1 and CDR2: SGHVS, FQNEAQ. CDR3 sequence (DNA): TGTGCCAGCAGCTCAGGACAGGGGCCGGCTGAAGCTTTCTTT. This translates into CASSSGQGPAEAFF.

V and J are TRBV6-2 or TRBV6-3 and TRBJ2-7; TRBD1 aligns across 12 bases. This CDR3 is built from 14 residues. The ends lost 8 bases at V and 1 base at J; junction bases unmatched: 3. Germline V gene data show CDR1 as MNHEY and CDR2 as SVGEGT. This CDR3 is CASGDRGRSYEQYF. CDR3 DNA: TGTGCCAGCGGGGACAGGGGGCGGTCCTACGAGCAGTACTTC.

The CDR3 spells CASSDTGYNSPLHF. CDR3 nucleotide sequence: TGTGCCAGTAGTGATACAGGTTATAATTCACCCCTCCACTTT. This chain uses TRBV19 with TRBJ1-6, with D perhaps matching TRBD1 (5 bases). This CDR3 region has 14 residues. Trimming removed 5 bases at V and 4 bases at J, with 9 bases between. Germline V gene lookup returns CDR1 LNHDA and CDR2 SQIVND (reference sequence).

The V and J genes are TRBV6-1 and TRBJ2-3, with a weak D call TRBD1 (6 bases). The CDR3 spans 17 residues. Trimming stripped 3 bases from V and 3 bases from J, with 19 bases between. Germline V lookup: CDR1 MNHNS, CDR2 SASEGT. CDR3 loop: CASSDTSQGRPTDTQYF. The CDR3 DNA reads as TGTGCCAGCAGTGATACCTCACAGGGTCGACCAACAGATACGCAGTATTTT.

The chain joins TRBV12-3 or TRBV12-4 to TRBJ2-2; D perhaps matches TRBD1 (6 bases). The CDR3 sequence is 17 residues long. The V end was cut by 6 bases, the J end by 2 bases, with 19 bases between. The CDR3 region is CASSGGPGTINTGELFF. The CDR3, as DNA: TGTGCCAGCAGCGGTGGGCCTGGGACAATCAACACCGGGGAGCTGTTTTTT.

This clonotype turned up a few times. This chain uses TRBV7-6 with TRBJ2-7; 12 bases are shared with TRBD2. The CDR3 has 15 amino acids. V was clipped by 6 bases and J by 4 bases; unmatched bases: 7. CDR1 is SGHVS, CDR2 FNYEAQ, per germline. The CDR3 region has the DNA TGTGCCAGCAGACCCACTAGCGGGAGGTCATACGAGCAGTACTTC. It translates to CASRPTSGRSYEQYF.

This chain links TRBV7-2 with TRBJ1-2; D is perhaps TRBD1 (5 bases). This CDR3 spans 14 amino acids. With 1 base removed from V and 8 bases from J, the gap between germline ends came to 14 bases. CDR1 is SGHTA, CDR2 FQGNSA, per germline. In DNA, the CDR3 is TGTGCCAGCAGCTTAGGGCGATCGGGACGCGGCTACACCTTC. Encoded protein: CASSLGRSGRGYTF. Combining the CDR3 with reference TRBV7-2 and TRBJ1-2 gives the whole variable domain GAGVSQSPSNKVTEKGKDVELRCDPISGHTALYWYRQSLGQGLEFLIYFQGNSAPDKSGLPSDRFSAERTGGSVSTLTIQRTQQEDSAVYLCASSLGRSGRGYTFGSGTRLTVV.

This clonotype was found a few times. The CDR3, as DNA: TGTGCCAGCAGTTTTTTCGGAGGTGGGACAAATACGCAGTATTTT. It translates to CASSFFGGGTNTQYF. This chain links TRBV6-5 with TRBJ2-3, with a weak D call TRBD1 (6 bases). CDR3 length: 15 amino acids. Deletions cut 4 bases from V and 7 bases from J, with 18 bases between. Germline V gene sequence: CDR1 MNHEY, CDR2 SVGAGI.

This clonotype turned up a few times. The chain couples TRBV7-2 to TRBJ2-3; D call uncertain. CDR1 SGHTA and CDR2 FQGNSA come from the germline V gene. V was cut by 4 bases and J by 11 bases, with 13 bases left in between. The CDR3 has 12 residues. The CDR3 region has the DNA TGTGCCAGCAGCTCACCGGTGCTGGAGCAGTATTTT. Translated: CASSSPVLEQYF.

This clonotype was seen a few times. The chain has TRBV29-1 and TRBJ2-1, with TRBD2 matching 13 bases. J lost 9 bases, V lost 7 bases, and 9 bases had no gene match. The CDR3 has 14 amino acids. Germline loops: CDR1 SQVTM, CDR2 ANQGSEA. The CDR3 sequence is CSATSGLAGTEQFF. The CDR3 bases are TGCAGCGCTACCTCGGGACTAGCGGGAACTGAGCAGTTCTTC.

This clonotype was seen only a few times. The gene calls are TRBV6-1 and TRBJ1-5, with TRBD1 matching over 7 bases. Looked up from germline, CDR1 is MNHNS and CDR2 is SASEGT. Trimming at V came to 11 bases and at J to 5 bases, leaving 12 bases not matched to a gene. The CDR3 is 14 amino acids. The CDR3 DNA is TGTGCCCCCCAGGGCCAGGGGGTGGATCAGCCCCAGCATTTT. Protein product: CAPQGQGVDQPQHF.

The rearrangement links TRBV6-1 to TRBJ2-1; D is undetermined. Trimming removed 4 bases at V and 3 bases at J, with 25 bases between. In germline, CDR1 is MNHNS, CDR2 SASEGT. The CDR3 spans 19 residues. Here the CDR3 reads CASSVKKNPGSANYNEQFF. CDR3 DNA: TGTGCCAGCAGTGTTAAAAAAAACCCGGGTAGTGCCAACTACAATGAGCAGTTCTTC.

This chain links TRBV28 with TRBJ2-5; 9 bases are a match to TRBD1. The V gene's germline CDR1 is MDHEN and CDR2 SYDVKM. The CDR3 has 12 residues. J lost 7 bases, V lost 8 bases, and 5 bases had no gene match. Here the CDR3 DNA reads TGTGCCAGCCGGGACAGGGCCAGGACCCAGTACTTC. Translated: CASRDRARTQYF.

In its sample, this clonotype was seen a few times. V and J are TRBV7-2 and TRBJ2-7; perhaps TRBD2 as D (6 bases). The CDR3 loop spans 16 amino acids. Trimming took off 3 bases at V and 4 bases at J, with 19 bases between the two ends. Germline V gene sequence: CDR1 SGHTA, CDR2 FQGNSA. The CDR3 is CASSLRTGLDLYEQYF. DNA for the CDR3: TGTGCCAGCAGCTTGCGGACGGGACTGGACTTGTACGAGCAGTACTTC.

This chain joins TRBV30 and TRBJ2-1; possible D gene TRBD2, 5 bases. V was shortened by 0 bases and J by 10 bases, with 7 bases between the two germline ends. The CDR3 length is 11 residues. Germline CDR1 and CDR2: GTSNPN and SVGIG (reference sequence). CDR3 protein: CAWSVGREQFF. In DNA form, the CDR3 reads TGTGCCTGGAGTGTGGGGAGAGAGCAGTTCTTC.

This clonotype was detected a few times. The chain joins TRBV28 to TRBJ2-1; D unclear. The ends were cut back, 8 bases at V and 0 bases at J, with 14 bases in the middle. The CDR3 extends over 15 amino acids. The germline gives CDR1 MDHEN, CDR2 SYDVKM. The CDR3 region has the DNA TGTGCCAGCCAAGCCGGGCCTAGCTCCTACAATGAGCAGTTCTTC. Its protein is CASQAGPSSYNEQFF.